The present T cell receptor beta chain was sequenced within a study of blood T cells in healthy people across ages. Study as a whole: Template-switching capture recovered about one barcoded beta molecule per two T cells. Study outcomes and limitations: No one knew whether donors had CMV, which possibly confounded expanded clonotype changes.

This clonotype showed up just once. Its antigen is currently unknown. It was with a sample-barcoded 5' primer and a J-beta primer mix that a second PCR of roughly 7 to 12 cycles was run. MiXCR, run by TCRdb on the 5' RACE reads, gives a single entry per CDR3 protein. The table has about 970,000 distinct CDR3 sequences, 45% to 60% seen once; the top ten hold about a fifth. The sequence was obtained from a woman aged 60 to 75 in good health. The specimen was blood.

In DNA, the CDR3 is TGTGCCAGCAGCCCCCGAACGGGTATGAACACTGAAGCTTTCTTT. Protein: CASSPRTGMNTEAFF. The chain recombines TRBV7-8 with TRBJ1-1; D unclear. This CDR3 comprises 15 residues. From germline, CDR1 is SGHVS and CDR2 FQNEAQ. Deletions cut 5 bases from V and 0 bases from J, with 13 bases between.